Listed below are T cell receptor beta chains from one sample, sequenced in a study of spatial heterogeneity in lung cancer. TCRdb reprocessed the 5' RACE reads with MiXCR, giving one entry per CDR3 protein. The sample has more than 20,000 distinct CDR3 sequences; approximately 4.2% are singletons. The starting material was PBMCs, obtained at surgery. The source is a male donor with early-stage non-small cell lung cancer. The CDR3 runs from the conserved cysteine through the conserved F or W. A D gene is named only where the DNA matches it firmly. The size of a clone is reported for some rows only, either as once, few or many, or as a class for expanded clones.

V	size	J	D	CDR3	DNA
TRBV7-2	many	TRBJ2-3	.	CASSIRQAGDTQYF	TGTGCCAGCAGCATAAGACAAGCGGGAGATACGCAGTATTTT
TRBV7-2	many	TRBJ2-6	.	CASSLASFPSGANVLTF	TGTGCCAGCAGCTTAGCTTCGTTCCCTTCTGGGGCCAACGTCCTGACTTTC
TRBV30	few	TRBJ2-7	.	CAWPEREYF	TGTGCCTGGCCCGAACGGGAGTACTTC
TRBV9	few	TRBJ2-7	TRBD1	CASSVYAGTEYEQYF	TGTGCCAGCAGCGTCTATGCAGGGACAGAATACGAGCAGTACTTC
TRBV28	many	TRBJ2-5	.	CASSFQGGSLSETQYF	TGTGCCAGCAGTTTCCAGGGTGGGTCTCTTTCCGAGACCCAGTACTTC
TRBV6-5	many	TRBJ1-6	TRBD1	CASRFGQGESPLHF	TGTGCCAGCAGGTTCGGACAGGGGGAGTCACCCCTCCACTTT
TRBV20-1	many	TRBJ2-2	TRBD1	CSARGSVRGHATGELFF	TGCAGTGCTAGAGGGAGTGTCAGGGGGCATGCCACCGGGGAGCTGTTTTTT
TRBV7-3	few	TRBJ2-1	.	CASSLTLGALAVF	TGTGCCAGCAGCTTAACCCTGGGGGCCCTTGCGGTCTTC
TRBV19	many	TRBJ1-5	.	CASSTPTGGREQPQHF	TGTGCCAGTAGTACCCCGACTGGGGGAAGAGAGCAGCCCCAGCATTTT
TRBV2	many	TRBJ2-1	.	CASRGRQVGPYNEQFF	TGTGCCAGCAGGGGCCGACAGGTAGGGCCCTACAATGAGCAGTTCTTC
TRBV7-6	medium-sized	TRBJ2-7	TRBD1	CASSPDRAGYEQYF	TGTGCCAGCAGCCCCGACAGGGCTGGTTACGAGCAGTACTTC
TRBV7-9	few	TRBJ1-2	.	CASSSGTAVYGYTF	TGTGCCAGCAGCTCAGGGACGGCAGTTTATGGCTACACCTTC
TRBV27	many	TRBJ1-6	.	CASSPGTLMAPLHF	TGTGCCAGCTCCCCGGGGACACTGATGGCACCCCTCCACTTT
TRBV29-1	many	TRBJ2-5	TRBD2	CSVENTSGSDETQYF	TGCAGCGTTGAAAATACTAGCGGGAGTGACGAGACCCAGTACTTC
TRBV20-1	many	TRBJ2-2	.	CSARDERTNTGELFF	TGCAGTGCTAGAGATGAGCGGACGAACACCGGGGAGCTGTTTTTT
TRBV12-3/TRBV12-4	.	TRBJ1-1	.	CASSFDGLLNTEAFF	TGTGCCAGCAGTTTCGACGGCCTCTTGAACACTGAAGCTTTCTTT
TRBV9	many	TRBJ2-1	.	CASSVLGEAYNEQFF	TGTGCCAGCAGCGTATTAGGAGAGGCTTACAATGAGCAGTTCTTC
TRBV11-2	many	TRBJ2-2	.	CASSLETYLWTAGELFF	TGTGCCAGCAGCTTAGAAACGTACCTTTGGACAGCCGGGGAGCTGTTTTTT
TRBV11-2	many	TRBJ2-2	.	CASSPLKGGNTGELFF	TGTGCCAGCAGCCCCCTGAAGGGGGGGAACACCGGGGAGCTGTTTTTT
TRBV7-9	many	TRBJ1-1	TRBD1	CASSHGQGSVNTEAFF	TGTGCCAGCAGCCACGGACAGGGGTCGGTGAACACTGAAGCTTTCTTT
TRBV6-2/TRBV6-3	many	TRBJ2-1	.	CASRTGQLNYNEQFF	TGTGCCAGCAGAACCGGACAGTTAAACTACAATGAGCAGTTCTTC
TRBV2	medium-sized	TRBJ2-1	TRBD1	CASSGDRGNEQFF	TGTGCCAGCAGTGGGGACAGGGGTAATGAGCAGTTCTTC
TRBV10-3	many	TRBJ2-3	.	CAISEQSTDTQYF	TGTGCCATCAGTGAACAGAGCACAGATACGCAGTATTTT
TRBV7-2	many	TRBJ1-3	.	CASSLDRNTIYF	TGTGCCAGCAGCTTAGATCGAAACACCATATATTTT
TRBV29-1	medium-sized	TRBJ1-4	TRBD1	CSAQGYGDEKLFF	TGCAGCGCACAGGGGTACGGGGATGAAAAACTGTTTTTT
TRBV5-4	few	TRBJ2-2	.	CASSRTGAGAGELFF	TGTGCCAGCAGCCGTACCGGAGCCGGGGCCGGGGAGCTGTTTTTT
TRBV20-1	many	TRBJ2-3	TRBD2	CSAPRSGRATDTQYF	TGCAGTGCCCCCAGGAGCGGGAGGGCGACAGATACGCAGTATTTT
TRBV6-5	many	TRBJ2-5	.	CASRTRGEGTQYF	TGTGCCAGCAGAACTAGGGGAGAGGGGACCCAGTACTTC
TRBV7-9	many	TRBJ2-2	.	CASSLGQNTGELFF	TGTGCCAGCAGCTTGGGACAGAACACCGGGGAGCTGTTTTTT
TRBV3-1	many	TRBJ2-7	.	CASSRAETYEQYF	TGTGCCAGCAGCCGGGCCGAAACCTACGAGCAGTACTTC
TRBV7-9	.	TRBJ2-2	TRBD1	CASSLRLAGGAGELFF	TGTGCCAGCAGCTTAAGGCTGGCAGGGGGAGCCGGGGAGCTGTTTTTT
TRBV6-5	.	TRBJ2-5	.	CASSGGGSQETQYF	TGTGCCAGCAGTGGCGGTGGCAGCCAAGAGACCCAGTACTTC
TRBV12-3/TRBV12-4	.	TRBJ2-2	TRBD2	CASSETGTRGGELFF	TGTGCCAGCAGTGAAACCGGGACTAGAGGCGGGGAGCTGTTTTTT